This entry features one TCR beta chain sequence. This entry belongs to a study of blood T cell repertoires in COVID-19. Study-wide context: From T cells, B-cell-depleted T cells, or PBMCs came the material, which was cDNA or gDNA.

CDR1 and CDR2 from the germline V gene are SGHNT and YYREEE (reference sequence). Trimming pared 0 bases from V and 4 bases from J, leaving 12 bases between. The CDR3 loop spans 15 amino acids. Method: immunoSEQ multiplex PCR; TCRdb's copy keeps in-frame clones and lacks some. The table lists some 300,000 clones, 75% to 90% of them singletons. This rearrangement joins TRBV5-4 to TRBJ2-3; the D gene is possibly TRBD1 (6 bases). The material sequenced was peripheral blood. The TCR comes from a woman aged 70-85 years with COVID-19, enrolled during active disease. The CDR3: CASSLGGGDSDTQYF. In DNA form, the CDR3 reads TGTGCCAGCAGCTTGGGTGGGGGCGACTCAGATACGCAGTATTTT. Combining the CDR3 with reference TRBV5-4 and TRBJ2-3 gives the whole variable domain ETGVTQSPTHLIKTRGQQVTLRCSSQSGHNTVSWYQQALGQGPQFIFQYYREEENGRGNFPPRFSGLQFPNYSSELNVNALELDDSALYLCASSLGGGDSDTQYFGPGTRLTVL.